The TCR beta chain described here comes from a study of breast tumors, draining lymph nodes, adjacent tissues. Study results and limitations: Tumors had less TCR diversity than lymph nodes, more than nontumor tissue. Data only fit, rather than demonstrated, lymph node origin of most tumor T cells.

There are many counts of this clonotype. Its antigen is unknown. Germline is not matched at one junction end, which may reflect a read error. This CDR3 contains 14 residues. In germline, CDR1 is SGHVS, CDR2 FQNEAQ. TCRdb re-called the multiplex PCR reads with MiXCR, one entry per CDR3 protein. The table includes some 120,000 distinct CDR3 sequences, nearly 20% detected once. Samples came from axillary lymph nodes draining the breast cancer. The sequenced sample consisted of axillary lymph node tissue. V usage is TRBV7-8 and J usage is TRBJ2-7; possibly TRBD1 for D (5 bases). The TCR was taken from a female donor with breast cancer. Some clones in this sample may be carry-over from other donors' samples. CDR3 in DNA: TGTGCCAGCAGCCCCCGACAGCTCTCCTACGGGCAGTACTTC. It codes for CASSPRQLSYGQYF.